This T cell receptor (beta chain) was obtained from a study of cytomegalovirus exposure and HLA in healthy donors. The study, taken as a whole, reports: After further analysis at a later stage, around 17,000 TCR beta sequences were associated with HLA alleles at 0.05 false discovery rate. In a later analysis, CMV-associated beta chains were mostly HLA-associated, it appeared.

Researchers ran the PCR with 60 Vbeta and 13 Jbeta primers. The repertoire was sequenced with immunoSEQ multiplex PCR; TCRdb's copy has only in-frame clones and lacks some. The sample lists 70,000 or so clones, approximately 58% seen once, with 3% to 3.5% in the top ten. A remark on this clone: Its specificity is unknown.

The receptor's source is a woman aged 45-65 years in good health and CMV-seronegative. Sequenced material: PBMCs.

The chain's CDR3 is CASSQAPGGGPGANVLTF. DNA of the CDR3: TGCGCCAGCAGCCAGGCACCGGGAGGGGGCCCTGGGGCCAACGTCCTGACTTTC. J is TRBJ2-6 and V is TRBV4-1, with D perhaps TRBD2 (8 bases). Trimming stripped 3 bases from V and 2 bases from J, with 17 bases between. CDR1 and CDR2 from the germline V gene are MGHRA and YSYEKL. CDR3 length: 18 amino acids.